This T cell receptor beta chain was recovered during a study of blood T cell repertoires in COVID-19 (dated by TCRdb to the early 2020s). Describing the broader study: Samples from collaborators originated in the United States, Italy and Spain and spanned both the acute and convalescent phases of COVID-19. Subjects who had been exposed to COVID-19, were actively infected with it, or had recovered from it provided the deeply sampled blood TCRbeta repertoires that made up the dataset. Sample metadata almost always included a de-identified subject ID, COVID-19 status, age in years and sex. The prospective study material was composed of cDNA or gDNA derived from T cells, B-cell-depleted T cells, or PBMCs. The repertoires were released in a freely available public database intended as a resource for research on the immune response to SARS-CoV-2. The samples were drawn from two sources: the first 160 participants of the ongoing ImmuneRACE study, and over 950 subjects contributed by 6 global collaborators. Where available, HLA class I and class II types were taken from metadata supplied by the sample provider and were not determined by assay-based typing.

What the research found in general, with its limitations: The amount of clinical and demographic metadata varied by source and participant and was provided uncurated.

TCRbeta CDR3 regions were amplified from genomic DNA by means of the immunoSEQ Assay, a bias-controlled multiplex PCR. Under the source paper's analysis protocol: Nucleated cell counts per sample were estimated from amplification of reference gene primers within the assay. To quantify the absolute abundance of each unique TCRbeta CDR3 rearrangement, sequence reads were collapsed and filtered. For each sample, productive Simpson clonality was calculated as the square root of Simpson's diversity index across productive rearrangements. Not all clones reach the TCRdb copy of this immuneACCESS table, which keeps in-frame sequences only. Checked studies attribute under half of the gap to unresolved V genes and leave the rest unexplained. Clone size and V and J calls were adopted from that table, with D and trimming inferred from the DNA. This sample has 200,000 to 300,000 clones in its table, and 87% of those were observed once. The ten largest clones add up to approximately 3.3% of the sample.

Collaborating institutions collected whole blood in K2EDTA tubes following their own protocols. For TCRbeta analysis, collaborators shipped samples in one of three forms: frozen whole blood, isolated PBMCs, or DNA extracted from either of those sample types. For this clone: There is no known antigen for this receptor. One base away there is no much larger clone; base qualities are not given.

V loses 4 bases at its end and J loses 4 bases; junction bases beyond the gene matches: 12. Including cysteine and phenylalanine, the CDR3 has 19 amino acids. Just the 57-base CDR3 DNA is kept, in frame starting at base 1. CDR1 and CDR2 were assigned from the germline V gene as SGHVS and FQNEAQ. The clonotype originates from a man aged 18 to 30 with active or convalescent COVID-19. Sequenced material: peripheral blood. The sequence links TRBV7-8 to TRBJ2-1, with 14 bases aligning to TRBD2. CDR3 region: CASSSKPGLAGVPYNEQFF. The DNA sequence is as follows: TGTGCCAGCAGCTCCAAACCGGGACTAGCGGGAGTACCTTACAATGAGCAGTTCTTC.